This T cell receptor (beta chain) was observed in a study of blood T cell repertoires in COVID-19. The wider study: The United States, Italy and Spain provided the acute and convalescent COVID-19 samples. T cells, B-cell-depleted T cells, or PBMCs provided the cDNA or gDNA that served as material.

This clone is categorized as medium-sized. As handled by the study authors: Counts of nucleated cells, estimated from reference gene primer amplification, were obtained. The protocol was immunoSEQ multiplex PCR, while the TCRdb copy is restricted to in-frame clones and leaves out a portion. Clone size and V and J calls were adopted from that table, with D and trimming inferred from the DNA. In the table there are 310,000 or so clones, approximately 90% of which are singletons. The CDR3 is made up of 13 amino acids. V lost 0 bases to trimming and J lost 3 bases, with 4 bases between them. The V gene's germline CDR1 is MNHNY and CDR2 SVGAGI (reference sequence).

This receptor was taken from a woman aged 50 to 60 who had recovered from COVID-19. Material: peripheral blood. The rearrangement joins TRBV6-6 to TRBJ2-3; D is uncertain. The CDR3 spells CASSYSETDTQYF. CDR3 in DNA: TGTGCCAGCAGTTACTCGGAGACAGATACGCAGTATTTT.